The clone carrying this T cell receptor beta chain turned up a few times. Its target is unknown. These data come from a study of cytomegalovirus exposure and HLA in healthy donors. At the level of the study: The use of the same platform for the roughly 130 validation repertoires and the roughly 730 first-cohort repertoires was reported by a later analysis. Whole-study results and caveats: Subsequent analysis revealed that first-cohort TCR clusters tended to co-occur in the approximately 120 validation repertoires. Among TCR sequences, most were rare, though some public TCRs appeared in many donors.

The protocol was immunoSEQ multiplex PCR, while the TCRdb copy is restricted to in-frame clones and leaves out a portion. Among 150,000 to 200,000 clones listed, about 83% were seen once. Trimming took 6 bases from V and 4 from J; bases not matched to a gene: 7. Per the germline V gene, CDR1 is KGHSH and CDR2 is LQKENI. The CDR3 spans 14 residues. The approximately 120-subject validation cohort, separate from the roughly 670-subject first cohort, included the donors. Sequenced sample: PBMCs. This TCR was sampled from a woman aged 18 to 35 in good health and CMV-seronegative. The chain uses TRBV18 and TRBJ2-7; TRBD1 aligns across 9 bases. The CDR3 nucleotides read TGTGCCAGCTCTGGACAGGGGTCGACGTACGAGCAGTACTTC. This sequence encodes CASSGQGSTYEQYF.